The next 10 T cell receptor beta chains were all read from a single sample in a study of human T cells and chemical hapten exposure. This sample's time point: patch test 1, 2 weeks after DPC sensitization. Treatment defined: therapeutic diphenylcyclopropenone sensitization with weekly scalp DPC. It was from unfractionated whole blood that total RNA was extracted. TCRdb itself ran the RACE reads through MiXCR, one entry per CDR3 protein. The sample contains some 52,000 distinct CDR3 sequences, approximately 11% of which appear only once. The input for sequencing was whole blood, taken in connection with sensitization to the hapten diphenylcyclopropenone (DPC). These receptor sequences come from a woman aged 35 to 49 with alopecia areata. Some clones in this sample may be carry-over from other donors' samples.

This clonotype was seen many times. V and J are TRBV18 and TRBJ1-5, with D unresolved. The CDR3 sequence is 15 residues long. Trimming shortened V by 6 bases and J by 6 bases, and 18 bases separated the two germline ends. Germline V gene sequence: CDR1 KGHSH, CDR2 LQKENI. The CDR3 nucleotides read TGTGCCAGCTCCCGACAACCGACGGCGGGTCAGCCCCAGCATTTT. Protein sequence: CASSRQPTAGQPQHF.

This sequence joins TRBV28 and TRBJ1-2; tentatively, D is TRBD1 (6 bases). Germline CDR1 and CDR2: MDHEN and SYDVKM. CDR3 size: 15 residues. Between the trimmed V and J ends, which lost 6 bases and 8 bases, there was a span of 22 bases. CDR3 nucleotides: TGTGCCAGCAGCTTACCCACCCAGGGGTATCAAGGCTACACCTTC. It encodes CASSLPTQGYQGYTF.

This clonotype occurred many times. The chain recombines TRBV27 with TRBJ1-1, with a possible D match to TRBD1 (6 bases). Germline V gene lookup returns CDR1 MNHEY and CDR2 SMNVEV (reference sequence). Trimming left V 3 bases short and J 5 bases short, with 13 bases between. This CDR3 has 14 residues. The CDR3 loop is CASSFGRRGTEAFF. For the CDR3, the DNA is TGTGCCAGCAGTTTTGGTCGCAGGGGTACTGAAGCTTTCTTT.

The V call is TRBV5-1, the J call TRBJ2-3, with D unclear. Germline V gene data show CDR1 as SGHRS and CDR2 as YFSETQ. This CDR3 is 14 amino acids long. The V gene lost 4 bases and the J gene lost 0 bases, with 9 bases spanning the gap. In DNA form, the CDR3 reads TGCGCCAGCAGCGTCGGGCATAGCACAGATACGCAGTATTTT. Translation gives CASSVGHSTDTQYF.

V is TRBV2 and J is TRBJ2-3, with D uncertain. The germline CDR1 and CDR2 sequences are SNHLY and FYNNEI. V was cut by 5 bases and J by 6 bases, with 15 bases left in between. This CDR3 is 14 amino acids long. The CDR3 coding sequence is TGTGCCAGCAGTAGGTTTACTTCCAGGGATACGCAGTATTTT. It is translated as CASSRFTSRDTQYF.

Many counts were recorded for this clonotype. The rearrangement links TRBV20-1 to TRBJ1-6; no reliable D call. Germline lookup yields CDR1 DFQATT and CDR2 SNEGSKA (reference sequence). The V end was cut by 6 bases, the J end by 10 bases, with 13 bases between. CDR3 length equals 12 residues. CDR3 loop: CSALAGDSPLHF. For the CDR3, the DNA is TGCAGTGCCTTGGCGGGCGACTCACCCCTCCACTTT.

Many counts were recorded for this clonotype. This chain links TRBV3-1 with TRBJ1-2; D ambiguous. Between the trimmed V and J ends, which lost 2 bases and 2 bases, there was a span of 6 bases. Germline V gives CDR1 LGHDT, CDR2 YNNKEL (reference sequence). The CDR3 totals 13 residues. CDR3 amino acids: CASSQIVNYGYTF. The DNA of the CDR3 is TGTGCCAGCAGCCAAATCGTAAACTATGGCTACACCTTC.

The chain links TRBV7-9 to TRBJ2-7; D unclear. Trimming removed 1 base from V and 1 base from J, with 8 bases in between. Per germline, CDR1 SEHNR and CDR2 FQNEAQ (reference sequence). The CDR3 runs to 14 residues. The CDR3 is CASSLVVRSYEQYF. CDR3 in DNA: TGTGCCAGCAGCTTAGTTGTCCGATCCTACGAGCAGTACTTC.

This chain joins TRBV28 and TRBJ2-7; a possible D gene is TRBD2 (5 bases). Trimming shortened V by 7 bases and J by 5 bases, and 15 bases separated the two germline ends. The germline V gene encodes CDR1 MDHEN and CDR2 SYDVKM. The CDR3 length is 13 residues. CDR3 amino acids: CASTTASRHEQYF. The CDR3, as DNA: TGTGCCAGCACCACAGCTAGCCGTCACGAGCAGTACTTC.

This chain uses TRBV19 with TRBJ2-1; 8 bases map to TRBD2. Germline V gene lookup returns CDR1 LNHDA and CDR2 SQIVND (reference sequence). The CDR3 has 15 residues. The V segment lost 3 bases and the J segment 8 bases; nucleotides outside the gene matches: 9. CDR3 in amino acids: CASSIQRGLPHEQFF. CDR3 in DNA: TGTGCCAGTAGTATCCAGCGGGGGCTCCCCCATGAGCAGTTCTTC.